This T cell receptor (beta chain) was profiled in a study of CD8+ T cells in alopecia areata (dated by TCRdb to the late 2010s). About the full investigation: Treated patients were enrolled in an open-label pilot trial of oral tofacitinib at 5 to 10 mg twice daily for moderate-to-severe alopecia areata. Patients received tofacitinib for 6 to 18 months and were then followed off drug for 6 months to check for delayed response and recurrence. To study T cell clonal expansion in alopecia areata, the researchers applied high-throughput TCRbeta sequencing to both the C3H/HeJ mouse model and human patients. Human TCRbeta sequencing covered scalp tissue and sorted CD4+ and CD8+ peripheral blood T cells from patchy and totalis/universalis alopecia areata patients and healthy controls. Patients on tofacitinib were biopsied at baseline and after 4 and 24 weeks of treatment, and several of the patients also had a later scalp biopsy. Scalp clonality was compared among normal scalp (n=4), patchy alopecia areata scalp (n=8), and alopecia totalis/universalis scalp (n=8). RNA was extracted with the PAXgene miRNA kit for fixed scalp, the miRNeasy kit for PBMCs, and the RNeasy kit for mouse skin. immunoSEQ multiplex PCR using 35 Vbeta forward primers and 13 Jbeta reverse primers was used to amplify TCRbeta CDR3 regions.

The germline V gene yields SQVTM for CDR1 and ANQGSEA for CDR2. The junction shows trimming of 1 base on V and 0 bases on J, and the gene matches do not reach 2 bases of it. Including cysteine and phenylalanine, the CDR3 has 14 amino acids. Of all the DNA, just the CDR3 is kept, 42 bases in frame from base 1. This specimen's time point label, interpreted: baseline before oral tofacitinib. Lesional scalp punch biopsies and peripheral blood were obtained from alopecia areata patients. PBMCs were isolated by density centrifugation and stained for CD3, CD4 and CD8, after which CD4+ and CD8+ T cells were sorted on a FACSAria. Findings and caveats that apply to the study as a whole: Unlike mouse skin, where gammadelta T cells dominate, normal human skin contains resident alphabeta T cells that get sequenced too, which complicates analysis of the scalp TCR repertoire. Shared TCR sequences between patients were less evident than in mice, which may be partly attributable to HLA diversity in the patient population. Lesional scalp, especially in alopecia totalis/universalis, showed higher clonality and more expanded CD8+ clones than normal scalp, suggesting antigenic drive.

Library generation was performed with the immunoSEQ multiplex PCR assay. RNA was extracted from all samples and reverse transcribed into cDNA, which served as template for TCR sequencing. First-strand cDNA was synthesized using SuperScript III with a 2:1 mix of oligo-dT and random hexamers. Amplification bias was assessed with a synthetic immune receptor repertoire, and residual bias was removed computationally. The source study handled its data this way. Raw reads were preprocessed to remove errors, and CDR3 was defined according to IMGT conventions as the region from the conserved cysteine to phenylalanine. Clonality was calculated as 1 minus Shannon entropy normalized by log2 of the number of productive unique TCRs. Whether scalp clones were CD4 or CD8 was inferred by matching scalp TCRbeta sequences against CD4 and CD8 repertoires sorted from blood. TCRdb's version of the immuneACCESS table is confined to in-frame rearrangements and falls short of the full clone set. An unresolved V gene accounts for under half of the shortfall where checked; the remainder is of unknown origin. From that table come the V and J calls and clone size; the DNA was used to work out D and trimming. This sample gives about 180,000 clones in total; almost 65% of them show up just once. The ten top clones hold 1.7% of the sample.

Of note for this clone: The target of this receptor is not known. One base away there is no much larger clone; base qualities are not given.

The sequencing used CD4+ T cells sorted from blood, collected at week 0. The chain employs TRBV29-1 and TRBJ2-7; 8 central bases correspond to TRBD1. This TCR came from a human donor with alopecia areata. The nucleotides read TGCAGCGTTGAAGGGCAGGGGGCCTCCTACGAGCAGTACTTC. Its protein is CSVEGQGASYEQYF.